This note documents a single T cell receptor (beta chain) sequence. Its antigen is currently unknown. The protocol was immunoSEQ multiplex PCR, while the TCRdb copy is restricted to in-frame clones and leaves out a portion. The sample consists of some 150,000 clones, about 93% of them appearing once. The germline CDR1 and CDR2 sequences are LGHDT and YNNKEL (reference sequence). Trimming shortened V by 1 base and J by 0 bases, and 8 bases separated the two germline ends. The CDR3 consists of 15 residues. The data derive from a study of T cell responses to AZD1222 COVID-19 vaccine. Broader study findings: Increases in Spike-specific TCR breadth and depth were seen after two AZD1222 doses. CD4 TCRs linked to vaccination spanned spike, dominating at 160-218 and 743-854. Baseline testing showed seropositivity in only six AZD1222 recipients. Without day 14 samples, only post-peak T cell repertoires were studied.

The clonotype originates from an adult who received the AZD1222 COVID-19 vaccine. The sample consisted of peripheral blood, taken 28 days after the second AZD1222 dose. V gene TRBV3-1 (or the pseudogene TRBV3-2) combines with J gene TRBJ2-3; D may be TRBD1 (6 bases). CDR3: CASSQGDISTDTQYF. CDR3 bases: TGTGCCAGCAGCCAAGGGGACATTAGCACAGATACGCAGTATTTT.